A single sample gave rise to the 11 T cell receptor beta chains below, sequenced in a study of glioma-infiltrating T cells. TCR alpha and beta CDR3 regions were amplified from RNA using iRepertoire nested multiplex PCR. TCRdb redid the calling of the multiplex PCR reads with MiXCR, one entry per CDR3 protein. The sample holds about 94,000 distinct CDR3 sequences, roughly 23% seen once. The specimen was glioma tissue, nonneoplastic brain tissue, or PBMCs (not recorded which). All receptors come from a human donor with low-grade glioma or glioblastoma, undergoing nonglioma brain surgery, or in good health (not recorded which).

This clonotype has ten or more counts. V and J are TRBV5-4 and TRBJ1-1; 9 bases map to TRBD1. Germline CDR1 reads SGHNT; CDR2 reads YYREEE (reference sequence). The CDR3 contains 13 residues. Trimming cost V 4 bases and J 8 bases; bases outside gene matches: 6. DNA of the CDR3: TGTGCCAGCAGCGTATGGACAGGGGCGGAAGCTTTCTTT. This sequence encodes CASSVWTGAEAFF.

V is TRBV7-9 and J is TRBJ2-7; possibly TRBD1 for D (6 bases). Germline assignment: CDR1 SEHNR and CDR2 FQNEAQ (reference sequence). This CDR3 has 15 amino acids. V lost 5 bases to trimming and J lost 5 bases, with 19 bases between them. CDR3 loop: CASSQPQGVGHEQYF. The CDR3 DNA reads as TGTGCCAGCAGCCAGCCACAGGGAGTCGGCCACGAGCAGTACTTC.

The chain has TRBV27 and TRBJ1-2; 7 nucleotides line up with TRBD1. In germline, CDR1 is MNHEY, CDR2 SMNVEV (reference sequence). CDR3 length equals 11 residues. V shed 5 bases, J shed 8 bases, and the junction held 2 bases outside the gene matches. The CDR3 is CASSQQGGYTF. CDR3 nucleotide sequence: TGTGCCAGCAGTCAACAGGGGGGCTACACCTTC.

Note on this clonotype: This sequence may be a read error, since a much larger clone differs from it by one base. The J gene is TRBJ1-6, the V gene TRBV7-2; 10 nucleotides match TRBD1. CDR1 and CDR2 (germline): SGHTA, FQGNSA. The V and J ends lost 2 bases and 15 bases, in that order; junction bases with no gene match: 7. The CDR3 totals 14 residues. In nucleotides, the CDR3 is TGTGCCAGCAGCTTAAGGGACAGGGGTGATATCCTCCACTTT. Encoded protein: CASSLRDRGDILHF.

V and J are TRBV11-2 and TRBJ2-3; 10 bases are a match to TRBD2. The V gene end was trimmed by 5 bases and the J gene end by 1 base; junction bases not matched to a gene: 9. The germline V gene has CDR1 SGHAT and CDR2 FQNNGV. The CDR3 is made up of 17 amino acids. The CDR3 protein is CASSPRGLAGGTDTQYF. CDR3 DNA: TGTGCCAGCAGCCCCCGGGGTCTAGCGGGAGGCACAGATACGCAGTATTTT.

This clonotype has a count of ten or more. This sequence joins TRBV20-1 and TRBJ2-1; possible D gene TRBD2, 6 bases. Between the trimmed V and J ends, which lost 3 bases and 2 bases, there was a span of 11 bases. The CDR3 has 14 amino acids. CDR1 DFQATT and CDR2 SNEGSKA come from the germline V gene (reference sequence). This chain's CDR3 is CSARRDGAYNEQFF. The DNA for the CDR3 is TGCAGTGCTAGGCGGGACGGAGCCTACAATGAGCAGTTCTTC.

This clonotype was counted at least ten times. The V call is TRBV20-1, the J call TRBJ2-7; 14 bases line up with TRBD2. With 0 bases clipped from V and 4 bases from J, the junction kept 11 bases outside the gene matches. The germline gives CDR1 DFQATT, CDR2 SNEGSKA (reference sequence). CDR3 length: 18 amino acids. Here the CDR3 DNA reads TGCAGTGCTAGAGATCCACGTGGGGGACTAGCGGGGGCGTACGAGCAGTACTTC. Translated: CSARDPRGGLAGAYEQYF.

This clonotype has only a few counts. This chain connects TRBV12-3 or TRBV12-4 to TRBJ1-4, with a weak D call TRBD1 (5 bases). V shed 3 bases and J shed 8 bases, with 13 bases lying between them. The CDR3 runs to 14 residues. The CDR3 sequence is CASSFSGLGEKLFF. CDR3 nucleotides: TGTGCCAGCAGTTTTTCGGGACTCGGAGAAAAACTGTTTTTT.

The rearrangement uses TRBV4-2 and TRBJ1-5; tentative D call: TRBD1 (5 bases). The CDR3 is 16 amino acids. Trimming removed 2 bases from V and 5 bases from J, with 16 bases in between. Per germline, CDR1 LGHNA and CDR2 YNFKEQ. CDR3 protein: CASSQTSGGLDQPQHF. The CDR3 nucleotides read TGTGCCAGCAGCCAAACTAGCGGGGGGTTGGATCAGCCCCAGCATTTT.

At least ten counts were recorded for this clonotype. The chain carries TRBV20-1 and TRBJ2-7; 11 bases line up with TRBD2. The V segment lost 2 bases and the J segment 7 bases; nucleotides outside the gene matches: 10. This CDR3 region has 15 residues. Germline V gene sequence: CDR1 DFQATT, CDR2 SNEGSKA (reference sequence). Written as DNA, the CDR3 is TGCAGTGCTAGAACTAGCGGGAGAAGTTCTGGGGAGCAGTACTTC. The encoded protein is CSARTSGRSSGEQYF.

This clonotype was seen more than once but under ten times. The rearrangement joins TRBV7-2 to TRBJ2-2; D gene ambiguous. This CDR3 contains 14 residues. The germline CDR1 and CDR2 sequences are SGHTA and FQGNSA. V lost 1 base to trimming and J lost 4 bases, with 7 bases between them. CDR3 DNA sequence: TGTGCCAGCAGCTTAGTTTGGGCCACCGGGGAGCTGTTTTTT. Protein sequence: CASSLVWATGELFF.